This entry concerns a single T cell receptor beta chain. Its antigen is as yet unknown. Using immunoSEQ multiplex PCR, the repertoire was profiled, and TCRdb retains in-frame clones only, with some absent. The table includes roughly 70,000 clones, 85% detected once. This entry is derived from a study of OX40 agonist ivuxolimab in advanced cancers. Study conclusions and caveats: The average count of expanded clones was higher among CD8+ T cells than among CD4+. Specificity for antigen went undetermined in the expanded peripheral T cells.

The J segment lost 6 bases and the V segment lost 3 bases, leaving 5 bases of the junction unmatched. Germline lookup yields CDR1 KGHSH and CDR2 LQKENI. CDR3 length equals 14 residues. This sequence joins TRBV18 and TRBJ2-5, with 9 bases matching TRBD1. The source of this sequence is an adult with an advanced solid tumor such as melanoma, head and neck, liver or kidney cancer. The source material was CD4+ or CD8+ T cells sorted from blood, sampled in a trial of the OX40 agonist ivuxolimab. The CDR3 bases are TGTGCCAGCTCACCGCGGGACAGGGAACAGACCCAGTACTTC. This sequence encodes CASSPRDREQTQYF.